This TCR beta chain appears in the sequencing data of a study of Ad26.COV2.S vaccination and SARS-CoV-2 variants. Repertoires were generated with immunoSEQ multiplex PCR, while TCRdb's copy carries only in-frame clones and drops some. Of around 450,000 clones detected, 80% to 90% appear once; the ten largest clones hold roughly 1.7%. Treatment denoted: around 19 received Ad26.COV2.S at low or high dose, single or two shots; about five received placebo; per-sample allocation not given. Specimens were obtained on day 63 following the first vaccine or placebo injection. The V end lost 2 bases, the J end lost 1 base, and 12 bases lay between the germline ends. Germline loops: CDR1 SGHRS, CDR2 YFSETQ. CDR3 length equals 15 residues.

The chain combines TRBV5-1 with TRBJ1-1; weak D call: TRBD1 (5 bases). This TCR came from a person aged 18-60 years who received the Ad26.COV2.S COVID-19 vaccine or a placebo. Specimen: peripheral blood, collected in a trial of Ad26.COV2.S vaccine versus placebo. DNA of the CDR3: TGCGCCAGCAGCTTAGGACATTCGGGGAACACTGAAGCTTTCTTT. It yields the protein CASSLGHSGNTEAFF.